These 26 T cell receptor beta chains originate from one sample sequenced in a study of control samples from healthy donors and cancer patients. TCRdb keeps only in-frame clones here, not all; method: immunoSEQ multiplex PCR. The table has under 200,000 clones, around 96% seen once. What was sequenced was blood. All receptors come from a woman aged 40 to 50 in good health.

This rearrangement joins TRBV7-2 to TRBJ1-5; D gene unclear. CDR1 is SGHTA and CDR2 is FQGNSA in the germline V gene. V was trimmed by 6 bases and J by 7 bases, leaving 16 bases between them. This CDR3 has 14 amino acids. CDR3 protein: CASSPFGIEQPQHF. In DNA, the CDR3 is TGTGCCAGCAGTCCATTTGGGATTGAACAGCCCCAGCATTTT. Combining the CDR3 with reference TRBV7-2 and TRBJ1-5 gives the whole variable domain GAGVSQSPSNKVTEKGKDVELRCDPISGHTALYWYRQSLGQGLEFLIYFQGNSAPDKSGLPSDRFSAERTGGSVSTLTIQRTQQEDSAVYLCASSPFGIEQPQHFGDGTRLSIL.

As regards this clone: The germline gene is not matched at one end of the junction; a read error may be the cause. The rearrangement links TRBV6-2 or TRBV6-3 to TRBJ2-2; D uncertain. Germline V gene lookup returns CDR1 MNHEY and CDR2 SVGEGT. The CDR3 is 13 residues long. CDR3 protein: CASIYSYTGELFF. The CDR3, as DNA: TGTGCCAGCATTTACAGTTACACCGGGGAGCTGTTTTTT.

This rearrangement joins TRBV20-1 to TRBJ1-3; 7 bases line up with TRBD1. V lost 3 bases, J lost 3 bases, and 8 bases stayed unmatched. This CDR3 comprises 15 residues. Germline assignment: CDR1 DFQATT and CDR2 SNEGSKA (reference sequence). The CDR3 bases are TGCAGTGCTAGTGGGGGAGGGGGCTTTGGAAACACCATATATTTT. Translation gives CSASGGGGFGNTIYF.

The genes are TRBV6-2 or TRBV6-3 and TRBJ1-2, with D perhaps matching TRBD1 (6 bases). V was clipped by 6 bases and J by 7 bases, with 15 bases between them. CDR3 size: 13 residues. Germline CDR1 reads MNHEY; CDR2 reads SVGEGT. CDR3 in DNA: TGTGCCAGCAGCGATGGACAGATCTTTGGCTACACCTTC. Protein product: CASSDGQIFGYTF.

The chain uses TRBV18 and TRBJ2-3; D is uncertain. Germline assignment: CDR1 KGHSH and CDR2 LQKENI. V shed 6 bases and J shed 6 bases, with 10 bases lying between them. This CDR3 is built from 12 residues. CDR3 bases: TGTGCCAGCTCGCCGCTCCGGGATACGCAGTATTTT. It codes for CASSPLRDTQYF. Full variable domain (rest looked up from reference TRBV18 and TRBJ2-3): NAGVMQNPRHLVRRRGQEARLRCSPMKGHSHVYWYRQLPEEGLKFMVYLQKENIIDESGMPKERFSAEFPKEGPSILRIQQVVRGDSAAYFCASSPLRDTQYFGPGTRLTVL.

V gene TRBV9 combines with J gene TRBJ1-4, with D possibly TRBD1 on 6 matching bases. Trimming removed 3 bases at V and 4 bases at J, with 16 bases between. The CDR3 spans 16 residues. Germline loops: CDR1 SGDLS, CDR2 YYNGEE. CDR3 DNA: TGTGCCAGCAGCGCCTGGAGACAGGCAGATAATGAAAAACTGTTTTTT. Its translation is CASSAWRQADNEKLFF.

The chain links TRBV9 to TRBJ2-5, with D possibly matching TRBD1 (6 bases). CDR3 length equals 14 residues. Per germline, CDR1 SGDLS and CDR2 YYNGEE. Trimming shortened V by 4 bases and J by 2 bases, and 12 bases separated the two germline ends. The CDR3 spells CASSKRDKQETQYF. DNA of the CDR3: TGTGCCAGCAGCAAACGGGACAAGCAAGAGACCCAGTACTTC.

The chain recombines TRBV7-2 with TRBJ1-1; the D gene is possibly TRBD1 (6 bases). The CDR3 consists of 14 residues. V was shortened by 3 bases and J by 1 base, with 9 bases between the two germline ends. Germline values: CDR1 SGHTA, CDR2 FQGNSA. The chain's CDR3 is CASSFMTGNTEAFF. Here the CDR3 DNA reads TGTGCCAGCAGCTTCATGACAGGGAACACTGAAGCTTTCTTT.

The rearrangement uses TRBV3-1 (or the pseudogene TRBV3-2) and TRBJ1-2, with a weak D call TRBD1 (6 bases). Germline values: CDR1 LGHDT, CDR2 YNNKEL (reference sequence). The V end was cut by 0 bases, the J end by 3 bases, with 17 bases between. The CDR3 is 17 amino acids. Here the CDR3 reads CASSQDGYREYYYGYTF. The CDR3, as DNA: TGTGCCAGCAGCCAAGATGGTTACAGGGAATACTACTATGGCTACACCTTC.

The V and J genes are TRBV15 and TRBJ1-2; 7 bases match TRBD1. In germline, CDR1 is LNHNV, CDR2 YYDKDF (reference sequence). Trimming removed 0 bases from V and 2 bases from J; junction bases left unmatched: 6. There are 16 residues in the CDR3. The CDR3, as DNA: TGTGCCACCAGCAGAGATGGAGGGGGCAGAAACTATGGCTACACCTTC. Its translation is CATSRDGGGRNYGYTF.

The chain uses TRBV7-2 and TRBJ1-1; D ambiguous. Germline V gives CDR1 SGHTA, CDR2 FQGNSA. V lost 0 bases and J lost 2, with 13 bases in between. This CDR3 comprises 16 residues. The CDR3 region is CASSLANIGYNTEAFF. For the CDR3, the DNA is TGTGCCAGCAGCTTAGCCAATATAGGGTACAACACTGAAGCTTTCTTT.

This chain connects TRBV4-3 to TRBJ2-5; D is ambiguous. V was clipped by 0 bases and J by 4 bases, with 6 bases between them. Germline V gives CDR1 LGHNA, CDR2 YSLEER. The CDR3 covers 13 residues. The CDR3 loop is CASSQDEAETQYF. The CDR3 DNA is TGCGCCAGCAGCCAAGATGAGGCAGAGACCCAGTACTTC.

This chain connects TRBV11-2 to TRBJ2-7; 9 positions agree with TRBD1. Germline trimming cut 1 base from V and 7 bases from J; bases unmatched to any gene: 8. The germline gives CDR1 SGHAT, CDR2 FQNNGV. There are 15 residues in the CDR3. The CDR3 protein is CASSLGTGARREQYF. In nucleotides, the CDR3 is TGTGCCAGCAGCTTAGGGACAGGGGCCCGTCGGGAGCAGTACTTC.

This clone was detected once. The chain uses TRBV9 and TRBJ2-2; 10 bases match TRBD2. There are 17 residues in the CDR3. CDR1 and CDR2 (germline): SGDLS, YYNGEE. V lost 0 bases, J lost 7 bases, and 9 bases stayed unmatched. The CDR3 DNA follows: TGTGCCAGCAGCGTAGCAACTAGCGGGACCTATGGCGGGGAGCTGTTTTTT. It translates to CASSVATSGTYGGELFF.

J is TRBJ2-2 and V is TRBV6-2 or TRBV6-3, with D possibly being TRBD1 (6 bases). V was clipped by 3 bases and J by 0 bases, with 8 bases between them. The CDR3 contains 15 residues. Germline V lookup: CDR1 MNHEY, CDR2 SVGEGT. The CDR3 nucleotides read TGTGCCAGCAGTTATGACAGGCCGAACACCGGGGAGCTGTTTTTT. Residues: CASSYDRPNTGELFF.

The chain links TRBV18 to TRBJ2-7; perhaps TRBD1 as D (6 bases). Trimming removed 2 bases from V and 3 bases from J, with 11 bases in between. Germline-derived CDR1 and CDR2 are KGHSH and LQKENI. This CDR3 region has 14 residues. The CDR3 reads CASSPKGELYEQYF. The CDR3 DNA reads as TGTGCCAGCTCACCAAAGGGGGAACTCTACGAGCAGTACTTC.

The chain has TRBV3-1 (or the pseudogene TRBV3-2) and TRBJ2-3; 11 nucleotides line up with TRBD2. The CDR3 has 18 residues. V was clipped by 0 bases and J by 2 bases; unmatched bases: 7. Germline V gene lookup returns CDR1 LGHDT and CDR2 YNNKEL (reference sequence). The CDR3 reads CASSQDPLAGGNTDTQYF. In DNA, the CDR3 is TGTGCCAGCAGCCAAGATCCTCTAGCGGGGGGAAACACAGATACGCAGTATTTT.

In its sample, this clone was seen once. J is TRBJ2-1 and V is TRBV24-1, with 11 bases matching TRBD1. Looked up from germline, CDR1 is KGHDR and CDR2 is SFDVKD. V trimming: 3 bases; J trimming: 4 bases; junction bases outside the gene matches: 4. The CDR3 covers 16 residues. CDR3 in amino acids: CATSDGGTGGYNEQFF. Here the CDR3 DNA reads TGTGCCACCAGTGATGGGGGGACAGGGGGTTACAATGAGCAGTTCTTC.

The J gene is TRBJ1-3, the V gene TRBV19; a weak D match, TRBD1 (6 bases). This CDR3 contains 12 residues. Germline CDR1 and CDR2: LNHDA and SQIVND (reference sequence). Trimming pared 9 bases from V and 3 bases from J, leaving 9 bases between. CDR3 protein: CASGTLGNTIYF. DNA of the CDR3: TGTGCCAGCGGGACACTTGGAAACACCATATATTTT.

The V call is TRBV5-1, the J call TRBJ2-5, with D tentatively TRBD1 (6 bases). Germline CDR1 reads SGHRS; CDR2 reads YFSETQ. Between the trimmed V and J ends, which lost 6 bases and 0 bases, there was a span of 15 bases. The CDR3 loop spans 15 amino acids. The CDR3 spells CASKYGTGYQETQYF. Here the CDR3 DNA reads TGCGCCAGCAAGTACGGAACAGGGTACCAAGAGACCCAGTACTTC.

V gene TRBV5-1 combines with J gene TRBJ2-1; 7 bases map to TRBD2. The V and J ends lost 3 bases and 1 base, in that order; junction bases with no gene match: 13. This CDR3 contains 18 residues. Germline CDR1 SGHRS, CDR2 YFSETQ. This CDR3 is CASSSLGGRAGSYNEQFF. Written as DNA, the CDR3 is TGCGCCAGCAGCTCACTTGGTGGGAGGGCCGGGTCCTACAATGAGCAGTTCTTC. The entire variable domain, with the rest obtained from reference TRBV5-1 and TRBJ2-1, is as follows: KAGVTQTPRYLIKTRGQQVTLSCSPISGHRSVSWYQQTPGQGLQFLFEYFSETQRNKGNFPGRFSGRQFSNSRSEMNVSTLELGDSALYLCASSSLGGRAGSYNEQFFGPGTRLTVL.

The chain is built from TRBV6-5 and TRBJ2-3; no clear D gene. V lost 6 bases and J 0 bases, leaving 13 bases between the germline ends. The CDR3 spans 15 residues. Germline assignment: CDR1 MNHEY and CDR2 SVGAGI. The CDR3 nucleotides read TGTGCCAGCAGGCAGTCCGAGACTAGCACAGATACGCAGTATTTT. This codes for CASRQSETSTDTQYF.

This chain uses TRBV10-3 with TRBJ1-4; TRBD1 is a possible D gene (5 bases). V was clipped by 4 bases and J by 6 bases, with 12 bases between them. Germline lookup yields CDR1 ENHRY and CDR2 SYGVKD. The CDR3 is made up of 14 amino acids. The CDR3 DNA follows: TGTGCCATCAGTGCCGGTGGGGGAGATGAAAAACTGTTTTTT. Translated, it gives CAISAGGGDEKLFF.

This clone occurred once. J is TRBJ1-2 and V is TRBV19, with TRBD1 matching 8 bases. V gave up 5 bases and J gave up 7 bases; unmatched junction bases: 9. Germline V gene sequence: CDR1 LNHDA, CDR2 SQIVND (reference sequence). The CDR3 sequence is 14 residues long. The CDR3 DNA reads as TGTGCCAGTAGTCAGACGGACAGGGTGGGTGGCTACACCTTC. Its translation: CASSQTDRVGGYTF.

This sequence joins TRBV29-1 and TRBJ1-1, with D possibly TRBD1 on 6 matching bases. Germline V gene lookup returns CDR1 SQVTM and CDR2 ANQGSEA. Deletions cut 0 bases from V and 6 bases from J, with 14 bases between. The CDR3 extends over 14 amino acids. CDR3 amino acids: CSVEDPGARPEAFF. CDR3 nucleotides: TGCAGCGTTGAAGACCCAGGGGCCCGCCCTGAAGCTTTCTTT.

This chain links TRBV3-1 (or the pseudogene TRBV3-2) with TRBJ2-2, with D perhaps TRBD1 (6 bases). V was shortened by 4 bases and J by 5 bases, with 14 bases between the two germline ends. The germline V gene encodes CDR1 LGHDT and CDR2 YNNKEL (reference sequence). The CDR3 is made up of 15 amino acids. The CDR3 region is CASSRPTGRTGELFF. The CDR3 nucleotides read TGTGCCAGCAGCCGACCGACAGGTCGGACCGGGGAGCTGTTTTTT.